The 25 T cell receptor beta chains given below trace back to one sample, sequenced in a study of relationships among human T cell subsets. Pooled CD4+ and CD8+ T cells were bead-selected with anti-CD45RA to get naive and transitional cells. The T cell receptor alpha and beta CDR3 regions were amplified from mRNA by semiquantitative ARM-PCR. Exponential amplification used communal superprimers after tagged nested gene-specific primers in ARM-PCR. TCRdb re-analysed the multiplex PCR reads in MiXCR, keeping a single row per CDR3 protein. The sample lists 7,000 or so distinct CDR3 sequences, almost 70% occurring once. Sequencing used naive and transitional (CD45RA+) T cells sorted from blood. Source of these receptors: a man aged 35-49 years in good health.

This clonotype is categorized as medium-sized. The CDR3 here is CASSRPGPGFEAFF. Here the CDR3 DNA reads TGTGCCAGCAGCCGCCCTGGGCCCGGATTTGAAGCTTTCTTT. The chain couples TRBV14 to TRBJ1-1; D unclear. Germline V lookup: CDR1 SGHDN, CDR2 FVKESK. CDR3 length: 14 residues. Between the trimmed V and J ends, which lost 4 bases and 7 bases, there was a span of 16 bases.

This clonotype was observed a few times. The CDR3 spells CSAASGVSYEQYF. The DNA of the CDR3 is TGCAGCGCTGCTAGCGGGGTCTCCTACGAGCAGTACTTC. This chain uses TRBV29-1 with TRBJ2-7; 9 nucleotides align to TRBD2. Germline V lookup: CDR1 SQVTM, CDR2 ANQGSEA. This CDR3 region has 13 residues. Germline trimming cut 7 bases from V and 0 bases from J; bases unmatched to any gene: 4.

The genes are TRBV20-1 and TRBJ2-7; tentative D call: TRBD2 (5 bases). The CDR3 length is 11 residues. The V gene lost 8 bases and the J gene lost 3 bases, with 11 bases spanning the gap. CDR1 DFQATT and CDR2 SNEGSKA come from the germline V gene (reference sequence). CDR3 amino acids: CSSNRGYEQYF. The CDR3 nucleotides read TGCAGTTCTAATCGGGGCTACGAGCAGTACTTC.

This clonotype was seen only a few times. This chain joins TRBV16 and TRBJ2-5; possibly TRBD2 for D (6 bases). Deletions cut 5 bases from V and 2 bases from J, with 12 bases between. CDR3 length equals 14 residues. From germline, CDR1 is KGHSY and CDR2 FQNENV. The CDR3 region is CASSYGGPQETQYF. CDR3 in DNA: TGTGCCAGCAGCTACGGAGGGCCGCAAGAGACCCAGTACTTC.

The chain is built from TRBV11-2 and TRBJ1-3; D not resolved. Germline V lookup: CDR1 SGHAT, CDR2 FQNNGV. This CDR3 region has 15 residues. Trimming removed 5 bases at V and 0 bases at J, with 11 bases between. CDR3 DNA: TGTGCCAGCAGCCCCGGGATAAGCTCTGGAAACACCATATATTTT. This codes for CASSPGISSGNTIYF.

This clonotype was observed a single time. The chain links TRBV20-1 to TRBJ2-7, with 9 positions matching TRBD1. This CDR3 contains 13 residues. Losses at the gene ends were 5 bases for V and 3 bases for J; bases not matched to a gene: 5. Germline CDR1 and CDR2: DFQATT and SNEGSKA (reference sequence). CDR3 sequence reads: CSARTGEYYEQYF. CDR3 sequence (DNA): TGCAGTGCTCGGACAGGGGAATACTACGAGCAGTACTTC.

The gene calls are TRBV7-3 and TRBJ2-7; 11 bases agree with TRBD2. The CDR3 length is 15 residues. V lost 4 bases and J lost 2; bases outside the gene matches: 4. The germline gives CDR1 SGHTA, CDR2 FQGTGA. The CDR3 is CASSSGLAAPYEQYF. The CDR3 DNA follows: TGTGCCAGCAGCTCGGGACTAGCGGCCCCCTACGAGCAGTACTTC.

Turning to this clonotype: The conserved final phenylalanine or tryptophan is absent from the CDR3, which likely points to a read error. The chain links TRBV5-4 to TRBJ1-1, with 7 bases fitting TRBD1. CDR3 length: 16 residues. Germline loops: CDR1 SGHNT, CDR2 YYREEE (reference sequence). As DNA, the CDR3 is TGCGCCAGCAGCCCTGGGACAGTTGGCATGAACACTGAAGCTTTCTCT. Protein: CASSPGTVGMNTEAFS.

V is TRBV2 and J is TRBJ2-1; 7 nucleotides line up with TRBD2. From germline, CDR1 is SNHLY and CDR2 FYNNEI. V dropped 4 bases and J dropped 9; count of bases not matched to a gene: 3. The CDR3 runs 12 residues. CDR3 coding DNA: TGTGCCAGCAGTGTTGTAGCGGGTGAGCAGTTCTTC. Protein product: CASSVVAGEQFF.

This clonotype has more than one count but fewer than ten. This rearrangement joins TRBV19 to TRBJ2-7, with TRBD2 as a possible D gene (6 bases). CDR1 and CDR2 (germline): LNHDA, SQIVND (reference sequence). The CDR3 runs 14 residues. The V end lost 3 bases, the J end lost 2 bases, and 11 bases lay between the germline ends. The CDR3 sequence is CASSMAGTAYEQYF. CDR3 coding DNA: TGTGCCAGTAGTATGGCAGGGACTGCCTACGAGCAGTACTTC.

The CDR3 sequence is CASSVVGIGTEAFF. In nucleotides, the CDR3 is TGTGCCAGCAGTGTGGTGGGGATAGGCACTGAAGCTTTCTTT. The chain uses TRBV2 and TRBJ1-1; D not certain. Trimming left V 4 bases short and J 4 bases short, with 13 bases between. Germline V gene data show CDR1 as SNHLY and CDR2 as FYNNEI. The CDR3 has 14 residues. Complete variable domain (other parts from reference TRBV2 and TRBJ1-1): EPEVTQTPSHQVTQMGQEVILRCVPISNHLYFYWYRQILGQKVEFLVSFYNNEISEKSEIFDDQFSVERPDGSNFTLKIRSTKLEDSAMYFCASSVVGIGTEAFFGQGTRLTVV.

This clonotype has just one count. V and J are TRBV20-1 and TRBJ2-7; no clear D. Germline CDR1 and CDR2: DFQATT and SNEGSKA (reference sequence). The CDR3 is made up of 15 amino acids. The ends were cut back, 5 bases at V and 2 bases at J, with 19 bases in the middle. CDR3 nucleotide sequence: TGCAGTGCTCCACCGTCTTTCGATTCCACCTACGAGCAGTACTTC. Translated, it gives CSAPPSFDSTYEQYF.

This clonotype has just a few counts. The CDR3 DNA reads TGTGCCAGCAGTTGGACTAGCGGGGGGCGGGAGCAGTTCTTC. Protein sequence: CASSWTSGGREQFF. The genes are TRBV28 and TRBJ2-1, with 14 bases matching TRBD2. Trimming at V came to 4 bases and at J to 10 bases, leaving 3 bases not matched to a gene. This CDR3 region has 14 residues. From germline, CDR1 is MDHEN and CDR2 SYDVKM.

The chain couples TRBV10-3 to TRBJ2-7, with 14 bases matching TRBD2. The V gene's germline CDR1 is ENHRY and CDR2 SYGVKD. The CDR3 spans 19 residues. V shed 4 bases, J shed 0 bases, and the junction held 11 bases outside the gene matches. The CDR3 sequence: CAISAGLAGGAQSSYEQYF. In nucleotides, the CDR3 is TGTGCCATCAGTGCAGGACTAGCGGGAGGCGCGCAAAGCTCCTACGAGCAGTACTTC.

The chain is built from TRBV12-3 or TRBV12-4 and TRBJ2-1; TRBD1 agrees at 8 bases. V was pared by 5 bases and J by 6 bases, with 0 bases of the junction left unmatched. This CDR3 spans 12 amino acids. DNA for the CDR3: TGTGCCAGCAGTACAGGGGGCAATGAGCAGTTCTTC. It translates to CASSTGGNEQFF.

The rearrangement links TRBV4-1 to TRBJ2-3, with 10 bases matching TRBD2. Germline-derived CDR1 and CDR2 are MGHRA and YSYEKL. V lost 4 bases, J lost 5 bases, and 12 bases stayed unmatched. The CDR3 is 17 amino acids. CDR3 region: CASSPSASGGAEDTQYF. The CDR3 DNA is TGCGCCAGCAGCCCCTCGGCGAGCGGGGGGGCCGAAGATACGCAGTATTTT.

A few counts support this clonotype. This CDR3 is CASSRIQRGNPYNEQFF. As DNA, the CDR3 is TGCGCCAGCAGCCGTATTCAGCGGGGGAACCCCTACAATGAGCAGTTCTTC. V is TRBV5-1 and J is TRBJ2-1; TRBD2 agrees at 8 bases. Per germline, CDR1 SGHRS and CDR2 YFSETQ. V lost 4 bases to trimming and J lost 2 bases; unmatched junction nucleotides: 11. The CDR3 contains 17 residues.

This clonotype was counted a few times. The rearrangement joins TRBV20-1 to TRBJ2-5; TRBD1 matches 8 bases. J gave up 2 bases and V 2 bases, and 4 bases lay outside the gene matches. The CDR3 covers 14 residues. Germline V lookup: CDR1 DFQATT, CDR2 SNEGSKA (reference sequence). CDR3 sequence (DNA): TGCAGTGCTAGACGGGACAGGCCGCAAGAGACCCAGTACTTC. It codes for CSARRDRPQETQYF.

The chain employs TRBV10-3 and TRBJ2-1; TRBD1 matches 10 bases. The J segment lost 4 bases and the V segment lost 5 bases, leaving 5 bases of the junction unmatched. The CDR3 loop spans 15 amino acids. CDR1 is ENHRY and CDR2 is SYGVKD in the germline V gene. The CDR3 sequence is CAISPGTGDYNEQFF. CDR3 nucleotide sequence: TGTGCCATCAGTCCCGGGACAGGGGATTACAATGAGCAGTTCTTC.

This clonotype appeared a single time. The V gene is TRBV28, the J gene TRBJ2-5; tentatively, D is TRBD2 (5 bases). CDR3 length: 16 residues. The V end lost 7 bases, the J end lost 0 bases, and 18 bases lay between the germline ends. From germline, CDR1 is MDHEN and CDR2 SYDVKM. CDR3 protein: CASTKERSGNQETQYF. The CDR3 region has the DNA TGTGCCAGCACAAAGGAGAGGTCCGGGAACCAAGAGACCCAGTACTTC.

This chain uses TRBV5-1 with TRBJ2-1; D unresolved. The assigned J gene may be wrong: the sequence end matches TRBJ2-7 better. CDR3 length equals 13 residues. The germline gives CDR1 SGHRS, CDR2 YFSETQ. The CDR3 here is CASSLDGTYEQYF. The CDR3 DNA sequence: TGCGCCAGCAGCTTGGACGGAACCTACGAGCAGTACTTC.

The V gene is TRBV12-3 or TRBV12-4, the J gene TRBJ1-1; D gene unclear. Trimming took 4 bases from V and 0 from J, leaving 6 bases between them. The CDR3 loop spans 13 amino acids. CDR3 residues: CASSSAVNTEAFF. For the CDR3, the DNA is TGTGCCAGCAGTTCCGCGGTGAACACTGAAGCTTTCTTT.

V gene TRBV29-1 combines with J gene TRBJ2-7; unclear D gene. Germline V gene lookup returns CDR1 SQVTM and CDR2 ANQGSEA. The CDR3 sequence is 12 residues long. The V end was cut by 7 bases, the J end by 2 bases, with 12 bases between. This CDR3 is CSAKTATYEQYF. The CDR3 nucleotides read TGCAGCGCTAAGACCGCAACCTACGAGCAGTACTTC.

This rearrangement joins TRBV7-4 to TRBJ2-6, with D unresolved. CDR3 length equals 15 residues. V dropped 5 bases and J dropped 0 bases, with 8 bases sitting between them. Germline CDR1 and CDR2: SGHVT and SQSDAQ. Here the CDR3 reads CASSRASSGANVLTF. The CDR3 DNA reads TGTGCCAGCAGCCGGGCGAGCTCTGGGGCCAACGTCCTGACTTTC.

This chain joins TRBV12-3 or TRBV12-4 and TRBJ2-7, with TRBD1 matching 7 bases. Unmatched junction bases numbered 2, after V lost 4 bases and J lost 2 bases. The CDR3 runs 13 residues. The CDR3 spells CASSWGQPYEQYF. The CDR3 DNA reads TGTGCCAGCAGTTGGGGACAGCCCTACGAGCAGTACTTC.